Listed below are T cell receptor beta chains from one sample, sequenced in a study of monozygotic twins with cystic fibrosis. TCRdb's copy holds only in-frame clones and misses some; the assay was immunoSEQ multiplex PCR. In the table there are about 9,600 clones, about 89% of which are singletons. Sequenced: blood. The receptors derive from a boy aged 2-9 years with cystic fibrosis. Each CDR3 is given with its conserved first and last residue. The D gene is left open where the match is weak. The size entry is marked missing in some rows and otherwise reads once, few, many or a size class.

size,D,V,J,DNA,CDR3
.,.,TRBV21-1,TRBJ1-1,TGTGCCAGCAGCAAAGGGCGGGCACCGATGAACACTGAAGCTTTCTTT,CASSKGRAPMNTEAFF
.,TRBD2,TRBV19,TRBJ2-1,TGTGCCAGTAGTTGGATAGCGGGGGGCTACAATGAGCAGTTCTTC,CASSWIAGGYNEQFF
.,.,TRBV7-9,TRBJ1-4,TGTGCCAGCAGCTTAGGGACTGAAAAACTGTTTTTT,CASSLGTEKLFF
.,.,TRBV15,TRBJ1-6,TGTGCCACCAGCAGAGTCGGGTGGAGCTCCTATAATTCACCCCTCCACTTT,CATSRVGWSSYNSPLHF
.,.,TRBV6-5,TRBJ2-5,TGTGCCAGCAGTTCCCCGGGAAGCCAAGAGACCCAGTACTTC,CASSSPGSQETQYF
few,.,TRBV5-1,TRBJ1-1,TGCGCCAGCAGCATACAGTTAAACACTGAAGCTTTCTTT,CASSIQLNTEAFF
.,.,TRBV4-1,TRBJ1-4,TGCGCCAGCGGGCGGCTTAATGAAAAACTGTTTTTT,CASGRLNEKLFF
.,TRBD2,TRBV5-4,TRBJ2-1,TGTGCCAGCAGCTTGCAGCGGGGGGGCCTTGATGAGCAGTTCTTC,CASSLQRGGLDEQFF
.,.,TRBV7-2,TRBJ1-6,TGTGCCAGCAGGCGGGGGGTTCCTTTTAATTCACCCCTCCACTTT,CASRRGVPFNSPLHF
.,.,TRBV16,TRBJ1-5,TGTGCCAGCAGCCAATCGATTCGGGGAGGGCAGCCCCAGCATTTT,CASSQSIRGGQPQHF
.,.,TRBV4-1,TRBJ2-7,TGCGCCAGCGGGCGGGGAGGCGAGCAGTACTTC,CASGRGGEQYF
few,.,TRBV5-1,TRBJ2-1,TGCGCCAGCAGCTTGGGACCTAACAATGAGCAGTTCTTC,CASSLGPNNEQFF
.,.,TRBV29-1,TRBJ1-2,TGCAGCACCTTATGGGACCAGACCGACGGCTACACCTTC,CSTLWDQTDGYTF
.,TRBD1,TRBV4-3,TRBJ1-2,TGCGCCAGCAGCCAAGGTCAAGGGGGCCGTGGCTACACCTTC,CASSQGQGGRGYTF
.,TRBD1,TRBV5-1,TRBJ2-5,TGCGCCAGCAGCCGCGAAACAGGGGGAGGACAAGAGACCCAGTACTTC,CASSRETGGGQETQYF
.,.,TRBV11-2,TRBJ2-2,TGTGCCAGCAGCCAACTAGCAGGGTTCACCGGGGAGCTGTTTTTT,CASSQLAGFTGELFF
.,TRBD2,TRBV30,TRBJ2-1,TGTGCCTGGACTATAATCCCTTTAGCGGGGGGCGCCTACAATGAGCAGTTCTTC,CAWTIIPLAGGAYNEQFF
few,TRBD1,TRBV9,TRBJ2-1,TGTGCCAGCAGCGTAGGGGCGGGACAGGGGAATGAGCAGTTCTTC,CASSVGAGQGNEQFF
.,.,TRBV4-1,TRBJ2-1,TGCGCCAGCAGCCAAGATCTCCCAGGTGAGCAGTTCTTC,CASSQDLPGEQFF
.,.,TRBV10-3,TRBJ1-1,TGTGCCATCAGTGAGTCGACGTTTCGGGGGACTGAAGCTTTCTTT,CAISESTFRGTEAFF
few,.,TRBV15,TRBJ1-2,TGTGCCACCAGCAGAGCCCCAGGGGTCCTGGATGGCTACACCTTC,CATSRAPGVLDGYTF
once,.,TRBV7-2,TRBJ1-2,TGTGCCAGCAGCCTGTTGGGTGGGTTTGGCTACACCTTC,CASSLLGGFGYTF
.,.,TRBV5-1,TRBJ2-5,TGCGCCAGCAGCACGGAGGGGTTAGGCCTAGAGACCCAGTACTTC,CASSTEGLGLETQYF
few,.,TRBV6-5,TRBJ1-1,TGTGCCAGCACTCTAGGGGCAGAAGCTTTCTTT,CASTLGAEAFF
.,.,TRBV30,TRBJ2-5,TGTGCCTGGAGTGCTAGCCGAGGCGAGACCCAGTACTTC,CAWSASRGETQYF
.,TRBD1,TRBV18,TRBJ1-2,TGTGCCAGCTCAACACCCCAGGGGGCGTATGGCTACACCTTC,CASSTPQGAYGYTF
.,TRBD1,TRBV6-4,TRBJ2-2,TGTGCCAGCAGCCGACAGGGCAGTGGCACCGGGGAGCTGTTTTTT,CASSRQGSGTGELFF
.,.,TRBV19,TRBJ2-1,TGTGCCAGTAGTACGAAGCTGAATGAGCAGTTCTTC,CASSTKLNEQFF
.,.,TRBV7-9,TRBJ2-3,TGTGCCAGCAGCCGAATAGCAGGGCAGAGAGATACGCAGTATTTT,CASSRIAGQRDTQYF
.,.,TRBV7-2,TRBJ2-3,TGTGCCAGCAGCTTAGGTCTGGATACGCAGTATTTT,CASSLGLDTQYF
.,.,TRBV7-9,TRBJ2-1,TGTGCCAGCAGTTTGAACTACAATGAGCAGTTCTTC,CASSLNYNEQFF
.,TRBD1,TRBV7-9,TRBJ1-2,TGTGCCAGCAGCTTAGGGCAGGGGGATGGCTACACCTTC,CASSLGQGDGYTF
once,.,TRBV29-1,TRBJ1-1,TGCAGCGTTGTATCTGATTCCGCAGGGAACACTGAAGCTTTCTTT,CSVVSDSAGNTEAFF
.,.,TRBV5-1,TRBJ1-2,TGCGCCAGCAGCTTGGAAAGCTTTAACTATGGCTACACCTTC,CASSLESFNYGYTF
.,.,TRBV2,TRBJ1-4,TGTGCCAGCACTGGCGACACTAATGAAAAACTGTTTTTT,CASTGDTNEKLFF
.,TRBD2,TRBV7-8,TRBJ2-5,TGTGCCAGCAGCTCGACTAGCGGCGCTGACCAAGAGACCCAGTACTTC,CASSSTSGADQETQYF
.,.,TRBV9,TRBJ1-4,TGTGCCAGCAGCGACTCGACAGGACTTCAAGAAAAACTGTTTTTT,CASSDSTGLQEKLFF
.,TRBD2,TRBV4-1,TRBJ2-5,TGCGCCAGCAGCCAAGGTGGGACTAGCGGGGTGGAGACCCAGTACTTC,CASSQGGTSGVETQYF
.,.,TRBV18,TRBJ2-6,TGTGCCAGCTCACTGGACTCTGGGGCCAACGTCCTGACTTTC,CASSLDSGANVLTF
.,TRBD1,TRBV6-1,TRBJ1-2,TGTGCCAGTGTCCGGGACAGGGGGCTTATGTACGGCTACACCTTC,CASVRDRGLMYGYTF
.,.,TRBV5-6,TRBJ2-3,TGTGCCAGCAGAGCCAGGCGCACAGATACGCAGTATTTT,CASRARRTDTQYF
.,TRBD1,TRBV5-6,TRBJ2-7,TGTGCCAGCAGCTTGATGGGACAGACCTCCTACGAGCAGTACTTC,CASSLMGQTSYEQYF
.,.,TRBV19,TRBJ1-5,TGTGCCAGTAGTATAGAGAGGGGTAAACAGCCCCAGCATTTT,CASSIERGKQPQHF
once,TRBD1,TRBV4-1,TRBJ2-2,TGCGCCAGCAGCCAACCTGACAGGGGCCCTACCGGGGAGCTGTTTTTT,CASSQPDRGPTGELFF
.,.,TRBV30,TRBJ1-5,TGTGCCTGGAGTGTAAAAAGTTTCGGGAGCAATCAGCCCCAGCATTTT,CAWSVKSFGSNQPQHF
.,.,TRBV7-3,TRBJ1-1,TGTGCCAGCAGCTTAACCAGAGGGGACACTGAAGCTTTCTTT,CASSLTRGDTEAFF
.,TRBD1,TRBV15,TRBJ1-2,TGTGCCACCAGCAGGGACAGGGCGCGGGTTGGAGGCTACACCTTC,CATSRDRARVGGYTF
.,TRBD1,TRBV18,TRBJ1-2,TGTGCCAGCTCACTGGGCCCCGGGACAGACTATGGCTACACCTTC,CASSLGPGTDYGYTF
few,TRBD2,TRBV10-1,TRBJ2-3,TGCGCCAGCAGTGAGGGACTAGCGGGCACAGATACGCAGTATTTT,CASSEGLAGTDTQYF